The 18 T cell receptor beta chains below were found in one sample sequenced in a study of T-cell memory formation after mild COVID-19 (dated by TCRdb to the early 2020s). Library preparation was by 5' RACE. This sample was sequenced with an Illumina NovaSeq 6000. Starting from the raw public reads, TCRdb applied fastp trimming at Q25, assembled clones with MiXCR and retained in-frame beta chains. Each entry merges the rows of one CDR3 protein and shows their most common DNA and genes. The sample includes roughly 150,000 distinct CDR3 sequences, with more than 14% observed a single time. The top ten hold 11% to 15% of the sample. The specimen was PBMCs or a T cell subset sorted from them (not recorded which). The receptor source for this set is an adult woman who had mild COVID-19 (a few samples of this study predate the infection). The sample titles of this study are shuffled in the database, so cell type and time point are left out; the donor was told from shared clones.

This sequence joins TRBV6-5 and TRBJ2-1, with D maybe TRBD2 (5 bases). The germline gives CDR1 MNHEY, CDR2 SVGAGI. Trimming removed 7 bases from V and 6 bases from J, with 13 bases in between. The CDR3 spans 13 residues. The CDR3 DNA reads TGTGCCAGCACCACGACTATGATCAATGAGCAGTTCTTC. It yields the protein CASTTTMINEQFF.

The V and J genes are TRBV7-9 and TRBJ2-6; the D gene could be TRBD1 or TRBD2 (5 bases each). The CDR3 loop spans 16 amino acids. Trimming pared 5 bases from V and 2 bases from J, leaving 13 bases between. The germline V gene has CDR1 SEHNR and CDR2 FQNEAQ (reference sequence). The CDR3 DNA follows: TGTGCCAGCAGCCTCCCTGGGGGTACTGGGGCCAACGTCCTGACTTTC. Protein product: CASSLPGGTGANVLTF.

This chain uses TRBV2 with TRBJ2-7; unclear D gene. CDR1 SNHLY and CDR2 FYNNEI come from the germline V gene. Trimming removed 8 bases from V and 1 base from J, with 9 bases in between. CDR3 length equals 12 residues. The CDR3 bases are TGTGCCAGCGAGGACGGGTCCTACGAGCAGTACTTC. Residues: CASEDGSYEQYF.

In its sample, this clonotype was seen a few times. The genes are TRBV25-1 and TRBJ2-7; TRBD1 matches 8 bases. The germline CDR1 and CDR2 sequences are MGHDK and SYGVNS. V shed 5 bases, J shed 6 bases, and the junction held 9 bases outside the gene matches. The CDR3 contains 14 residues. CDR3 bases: TGTGCCAGCAGTACCTACCCCGACAGGGGCGAGCAGTACTTC. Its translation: CASSTYPDRGEQYF.

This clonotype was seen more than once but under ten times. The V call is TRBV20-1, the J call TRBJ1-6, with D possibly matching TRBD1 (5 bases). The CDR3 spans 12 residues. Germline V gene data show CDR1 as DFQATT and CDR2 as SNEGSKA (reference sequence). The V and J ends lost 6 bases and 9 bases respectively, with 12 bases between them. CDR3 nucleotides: TGCAGTGCAGCATCGGGGGTTTCACCCCTCCACTTT. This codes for CSAASGVSPLHF.

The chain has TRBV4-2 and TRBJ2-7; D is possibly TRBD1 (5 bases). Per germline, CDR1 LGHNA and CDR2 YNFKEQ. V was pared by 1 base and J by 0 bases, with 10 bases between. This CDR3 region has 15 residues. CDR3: CASSQAGASSYEQYF. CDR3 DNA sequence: TGTGCCAGCAGCCAAGCTGGGGCTAGCTCCTACGAGCAGTACTTC.

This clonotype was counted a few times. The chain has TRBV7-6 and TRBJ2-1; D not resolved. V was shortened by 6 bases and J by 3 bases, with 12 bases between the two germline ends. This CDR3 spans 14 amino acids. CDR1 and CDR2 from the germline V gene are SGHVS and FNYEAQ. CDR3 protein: CASSPRSGYNEQFF. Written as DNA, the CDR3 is TGTGCCAGCAGTCCCAGGTCCGGCTACAATGAGCAGTTCTTC. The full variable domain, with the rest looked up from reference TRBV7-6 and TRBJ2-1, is GAGVSQSPRYKVTKRGQDVALRCDPISGHVSLYWYRQALGQGPEFLTYFNYEAQQDKSGLPNDRFSAERPEGSISTLTIQRTEQRDSAMYRCASSPRSGYNEQFFGPGTRLTVL.

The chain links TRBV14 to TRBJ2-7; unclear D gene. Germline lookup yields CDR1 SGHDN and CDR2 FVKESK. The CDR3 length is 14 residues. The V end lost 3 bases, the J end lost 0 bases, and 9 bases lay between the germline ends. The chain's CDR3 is CASSHGGDSYEQYF. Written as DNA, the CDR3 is TGTGCCAGCAGCCATGGCGGAGACTCCTACGAGCAGTACTTC.

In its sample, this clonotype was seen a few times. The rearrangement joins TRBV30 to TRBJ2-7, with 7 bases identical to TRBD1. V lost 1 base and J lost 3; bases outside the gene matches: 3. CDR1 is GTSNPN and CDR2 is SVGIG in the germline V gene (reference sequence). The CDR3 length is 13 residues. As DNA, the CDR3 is TGTGCCTGGAGTGATCAGGGGGACTACGAGCAGTACTTC. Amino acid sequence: CAWSDQGDYEQYF.

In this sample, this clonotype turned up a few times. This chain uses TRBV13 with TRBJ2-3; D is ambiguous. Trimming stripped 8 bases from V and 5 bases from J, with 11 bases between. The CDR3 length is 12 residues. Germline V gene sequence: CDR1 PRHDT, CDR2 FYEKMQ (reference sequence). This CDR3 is CASHMGIDTQYF. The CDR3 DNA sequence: TGTGCCAGCCATATGGGAATAGATACGCAGTATTTT.

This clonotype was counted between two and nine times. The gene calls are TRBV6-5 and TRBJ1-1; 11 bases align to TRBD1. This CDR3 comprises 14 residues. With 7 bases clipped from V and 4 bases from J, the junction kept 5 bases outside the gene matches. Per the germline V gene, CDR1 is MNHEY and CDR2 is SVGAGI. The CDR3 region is CASTGTGGGTEAFF. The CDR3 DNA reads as TGTGCCAGCACCGGGACAGGGGGTGGCACTGAAGCTTTCTTT.

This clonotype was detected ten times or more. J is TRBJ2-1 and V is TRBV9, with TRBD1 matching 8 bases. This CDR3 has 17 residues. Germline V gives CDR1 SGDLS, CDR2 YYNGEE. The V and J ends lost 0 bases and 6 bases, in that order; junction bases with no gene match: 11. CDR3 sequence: CASSVDDRGYHSNEQFF. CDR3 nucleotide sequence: TGTGCCAGCAGCGTAGATGACAGGGGTTATCATAGCAATGAGCAGTTCTTC.

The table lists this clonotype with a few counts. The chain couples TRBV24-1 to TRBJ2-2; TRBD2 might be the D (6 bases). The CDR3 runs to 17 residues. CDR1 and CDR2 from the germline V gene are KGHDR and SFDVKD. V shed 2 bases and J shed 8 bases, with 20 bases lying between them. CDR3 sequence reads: CATSDSAGGQLKGELFF. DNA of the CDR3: TGTGCCACCAGTGATTCTGCCGGAGGGCAATTGAAGGGGGAGCTGTTTTTT.

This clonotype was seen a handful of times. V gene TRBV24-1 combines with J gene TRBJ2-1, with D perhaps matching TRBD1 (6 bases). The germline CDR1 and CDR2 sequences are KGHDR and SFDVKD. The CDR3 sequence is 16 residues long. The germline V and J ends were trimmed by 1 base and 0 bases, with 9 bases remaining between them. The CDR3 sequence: CATSDFRGSSYNEQFF. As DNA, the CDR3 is TGTGCCACCAGTGATTTTAGGGGGAGCTCCTACAATGAGCAGTTCTTC.

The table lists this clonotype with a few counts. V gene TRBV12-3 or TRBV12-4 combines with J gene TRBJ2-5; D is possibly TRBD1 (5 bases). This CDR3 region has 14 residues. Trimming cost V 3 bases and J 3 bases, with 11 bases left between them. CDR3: CASSLIDSKETQYF. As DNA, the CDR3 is TGTGCCAGCAGTTTGATAGACAGTAAAGAGACCCAGTACTTC.

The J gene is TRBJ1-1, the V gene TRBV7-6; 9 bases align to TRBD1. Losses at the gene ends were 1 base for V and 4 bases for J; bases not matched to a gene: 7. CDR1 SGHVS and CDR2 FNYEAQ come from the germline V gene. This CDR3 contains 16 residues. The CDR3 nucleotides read TGTGCCAGCAGCTTAGGTACAGGGGGCTTATTCACTGAAGCTTTCTTT. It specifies CASSLGTGGLFTEAFF. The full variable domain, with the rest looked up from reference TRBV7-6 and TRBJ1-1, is GAGVSQSPRYKVTKRGQDVALRCDPISGHVSLYWYRQALGQGPEFLTYFNYEAQQDKSGLPNDRFSAERPEGSISTLTIQRTEQRDSAMYRCASSLGTGGLFTEAFFGQGTRLTVV.

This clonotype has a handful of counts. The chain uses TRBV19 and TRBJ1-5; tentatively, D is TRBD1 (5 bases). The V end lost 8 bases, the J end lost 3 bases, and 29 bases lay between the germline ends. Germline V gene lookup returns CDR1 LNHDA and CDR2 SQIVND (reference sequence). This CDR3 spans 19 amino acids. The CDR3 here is CASQPWEGLGKIDNQPQHF. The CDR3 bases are TGTGCCAGTCAACCTTGGGAGGGACTCGGAAAAATCGACAATCAGCCCCAGCATTTT.

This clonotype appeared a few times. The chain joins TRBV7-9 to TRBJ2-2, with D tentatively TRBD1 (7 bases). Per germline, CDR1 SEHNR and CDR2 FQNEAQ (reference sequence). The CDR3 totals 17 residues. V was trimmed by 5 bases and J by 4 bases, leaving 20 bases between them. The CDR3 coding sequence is TGTGCCAGCAGCCCACGGATTAGACAGGGAGGCACCGGGGAGCTGTTTTTT. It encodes CASSPRIRQGGTGELFF.